The 9 T cell receptor beta chains presented below share a single source sample, sequenced in a study of cytomegalovirus exposure and HLA in healthy donors. PCR primers comprised 60 Vbeta and 13 Jbeta primers. Some clones are missing from TCRdb's copy, which holds only in-frame ones; the method was immunoSEQ multiplex PCR. The repertoire holds some 200,000 clones, with over 80% as singletons. The sequenced material came from PBMCs. The receptors shown here come from a man aged 40-55 years in good health and CMV-seropositive.

This clone showed up just a few times. The DNA for the CDR3 is TGTGCCAGCAGTTTCGGAGCGGGGGGCTACACAGATACGCAGTATTTT. This gives the protein CASSFGAGGYTDTQYF. The chain combines TRBV2 with TRBJ2-3, with TRBD2 matching over 9 bases. The CDR3 has 16 amino acids. The germline V gene has CDR1 SNHLY and CDR2 FYNNEI. Losses at the gene ends were 5 bases for V and 2 bases for J; bases not matched to a gene: 8.

The V and J genes are TRBV5-1 and TRBJ2-2, with D possibly being TRBD2 (6 bases). Germline CDR1 is SGHRS and CDR2 is YFSETQ. The CDR3 sequence is 14 residues long. Trimming cost V 0 bases and J 6 bases, with 9 bases left between them. CDR3 in amino acids: CASSLAGGPGELFF. CDR3 in DNA: TGCGCCAGCAGCTTGGCCGGGGGTCCCGGGGAGCTGTTTTTT.

The chain carries TRBV7-2 and TRBJ2-5, with TRBD2 identical over 8 bases. In germline, CDR1 is SGHTA, CDR2 FQGNSA. The length of the CDR3 is 18 residues. V lost 0 bases and J lost 9; bases outside the gene matches: 18. CDR3 residues: CASSLAGALGTRGSAQYF. The CDR3 DNA reads as TGTGCCAGCAGCTTAGCAGGGGCACTGGGGACTAGGGGGAGCGCCCAGTACTTC.

This chain connects TRBV10-3 to TRBJ2-1; 9 bases align to TRBD1. The CDR3 length is 14 residues. In germline, CDR1 is ENHRY, CDR2 SYGVKD. V dropped 10 bases and J dropped 6; count of bases not matched to a gene: 10. In DNA, the CDR3 is TGTGCCACTCTAATGGGACAGGGAGTCAATGAGCAGTTCTTC. It specifies CATLMGQGVNEQFF.

V and J are TRBV6-1 and TRBJ2-7; a possible D gene is TRBD2 (7 bases). The germline V gene encodes CDR1 MNHNS and CDR2 SASEGT. The CDR3 length is 15 residues. V was pared by 6 bases and J by 5 bases, with 20 bases between. The CDR3 region is CASRDTTGRVNEQYF. The CDR3 nucleotides read TGTGCCAGCAGGGATACCACAGGGAGGGTTAACGAGCAGTACTTC.

The chain carries TRBV10-3 and TRBJ1-2, with 7 nucleotides matching TRBD1. J was trimmed by 6 bases and V by 6 bases; bases with no gene match: 10. CDR1 is ENHRY and CDR2 is SYGVKD in the germline V gene. The CDR3 consists of 14 residues. In DNA form, the CDR3 reads TGTGCCATCAGCCGACAGGGTCTAAGCGATGGCTACACCTTC. It yields the protein CAISRQGLSDGYTF.

This rearrangement joins TRBV27 to TRBJ2-2; 7 bases are shared with TRBD2. V dropped 9 bases and J dropped 7; count of bases not matched to a gene: 2. This CDR3 has 11 residues. Germline loops: CDR1 MNHEY, CDR2 SMNVEV (reference sequence). CDR3 sequence reads: CASGGGGELFF. CDR3 DNA: TGTGCCAGTGGGGGGGGCGGGGAGCTGTTTTTT.

This sequence joins TRBV7-2 and TRBJ2-7; D is ambiguous. V lost 2 bases and J lost 6, with 5 bases in between. This CDR3 spans 11 amino acids. In germline, CDR1 is SGHTA, CDR2 FQGNSA. This chain's CDR3 is CASSLLREQYF. CDR3 nucleotides: TGTGCCAGCAGCTTACTGCGCGAGCAGTACTTC.

This clone was observed a few times. This chain uses TRBV11-1 with TRBJ2-7; 8 nucleotides align to TRBD1. The trim removed 4 bases at V and 4 bases at J, leaving 6 bases unmatched. CDR1 and CDR2 from the germline V gene are SGHAT and FQDESV (reference sequence). This CDR3 comprises 14 residues. In DNA form, the CDR3 reads TGTGCCAGCAGCTCGCCAGGGGGCGCTTACGAGCAGTACTTC. The encoded protein is CASSSPGGAYEQYF. Filled out from reference TRBV11-1 and TRBJ2-7, the complete variable domain reads EAEVAQSPRYKITEKSQAVAFWCDPISGHATLYWYRQILGQGPELLVQFQDESVVDDSQLPKDRFSAERLKGVDSTLKIQPAELGDSAMYLCASSSPGGAYEQYFGPGTRLTVT.